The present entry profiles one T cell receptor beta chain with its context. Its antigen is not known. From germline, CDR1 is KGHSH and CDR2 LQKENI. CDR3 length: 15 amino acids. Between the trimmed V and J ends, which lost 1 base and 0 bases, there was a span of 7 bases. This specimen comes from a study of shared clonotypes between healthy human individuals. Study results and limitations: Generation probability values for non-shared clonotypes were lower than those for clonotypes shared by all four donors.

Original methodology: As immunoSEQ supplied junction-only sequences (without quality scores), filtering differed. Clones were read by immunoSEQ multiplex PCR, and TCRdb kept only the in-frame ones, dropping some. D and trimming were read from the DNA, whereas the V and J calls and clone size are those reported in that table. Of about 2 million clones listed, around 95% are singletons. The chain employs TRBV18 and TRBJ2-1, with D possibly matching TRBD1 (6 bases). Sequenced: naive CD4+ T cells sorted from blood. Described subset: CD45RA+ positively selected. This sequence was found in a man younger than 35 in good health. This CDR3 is CASSPQQGSYNEQFF. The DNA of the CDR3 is TGTGCCAGCTCACCACAACAGGGCTCCTACAATGAGCAGTTCTTC.